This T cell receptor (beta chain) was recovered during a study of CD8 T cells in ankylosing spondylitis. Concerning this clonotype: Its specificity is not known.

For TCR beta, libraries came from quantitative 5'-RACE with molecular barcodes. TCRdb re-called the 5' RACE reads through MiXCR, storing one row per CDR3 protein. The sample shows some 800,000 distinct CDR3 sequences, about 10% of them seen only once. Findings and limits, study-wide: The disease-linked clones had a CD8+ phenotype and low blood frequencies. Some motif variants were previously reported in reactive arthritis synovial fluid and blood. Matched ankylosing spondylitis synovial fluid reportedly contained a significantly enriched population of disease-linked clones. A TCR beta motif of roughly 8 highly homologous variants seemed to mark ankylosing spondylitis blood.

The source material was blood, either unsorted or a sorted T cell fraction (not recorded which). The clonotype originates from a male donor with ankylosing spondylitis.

The CDR3 bases are TGTGCCAGCAGTGAAGCAGGGGACACTGAAGCTTTCTTT. Its protein is CASSEAGDTEAFF. V and J are TRBV6-1 and TRBJ1-1, with D possibly being TRBD1 (5 bases). The CDR3 length is 13 residues. V gave up 0 bases and J gave up 3 bases, with 5 bases separating them. The germline gives CDR1 MNHNS, CDR2 SASEGT.